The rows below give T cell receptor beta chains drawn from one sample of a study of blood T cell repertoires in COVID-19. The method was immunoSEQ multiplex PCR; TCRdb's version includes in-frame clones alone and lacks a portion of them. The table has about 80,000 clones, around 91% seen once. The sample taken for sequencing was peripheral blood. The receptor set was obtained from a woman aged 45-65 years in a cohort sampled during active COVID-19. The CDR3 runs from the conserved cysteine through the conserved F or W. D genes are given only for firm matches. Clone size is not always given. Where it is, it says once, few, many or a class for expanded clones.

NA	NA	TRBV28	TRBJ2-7	TGTGCCAGCAACGCCTGGGGGGTACAATACGAGCAGTACTTC	CASNAWGVQYEQYF
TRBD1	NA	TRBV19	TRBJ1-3	TGTGCCAGTAGTATTCTTGTAGCAGGGGGAAGGGAAAACACCATATATTTT	CASSILVAGGRENTIYF
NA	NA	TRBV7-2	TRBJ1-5	TGTGCCAGCAGCCTGATCGGGGGGAGATACGGCAATCAGCCCCAGCATTTT	CASSLIGGRYGNQPQHF
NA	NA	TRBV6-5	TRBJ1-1	TGTGCCAGCAGCAACCCCGCCAGGGGAGAAGCTTTCTTT	CASSNPARGEAFF
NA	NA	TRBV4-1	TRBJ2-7	TGCGCCAGCAGCCAAGATGTCGGGGCAGGGGGGTACGAGCAGTACTTC	CASSQDVGAGGYEQYF
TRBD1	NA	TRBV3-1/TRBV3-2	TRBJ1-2	TGTGCCAGCAAGTGGAACGACAGGGGGAGCTATGGCTACACCTTC	CASKWNDRGSYGYTF
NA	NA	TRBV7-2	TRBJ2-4	TGTGCCAGCAGCTTAGCGGGCAGCAAAAACATTCAGTACTTC	CASSLAGSKNIQYF
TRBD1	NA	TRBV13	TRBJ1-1	TGTGCCAGCAGCTTGGGACAGGGATACACTGAAGCTTTCTTT	CASSLGQGYTEAFF
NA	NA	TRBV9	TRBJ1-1	TGTGCCAGCAGCGTAGGGTTCGGCGGGAGTGGGACTGAAGCTTTCTTT	CASSVGFGGSGTEAFF
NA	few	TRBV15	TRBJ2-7	TGTGCCACCAGCAGAGATCCGTCCTACGAGCAGTACTTC	CATSRDPSYEQYF
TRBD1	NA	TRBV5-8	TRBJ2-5	TGTGCCAGCAGCCAGGACAGGGCAGTGACGGAAGAGACCCAGTACTTC	CASSQDRAVTEETQYF
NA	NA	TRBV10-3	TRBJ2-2	TGTGCCATCAGGGAGAGCGAGAACACCGGGGAGCTGTTTTTT	CAIRESENTGELFF
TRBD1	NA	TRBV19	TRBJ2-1	TGTGCCAGTAGTCAAGGGGGCGATGAGCAGTTCTTC	CASSQGGDEQFF
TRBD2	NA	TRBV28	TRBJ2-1	TGTGCCAGCAGTGATAGCGGGAGTAGGTACAATGAGCAGTTCTTC	CASSDSGSRYNEQFF
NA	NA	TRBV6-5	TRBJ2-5	TGTGCCAGCAGTCTTGGGGGGGCCCTGGAGACCCAGTACTTC	CASSLGGALETQYF
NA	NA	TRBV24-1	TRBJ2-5	TGTGCCACCAGTGATGGGGGTGCCGGATTTATCGGGGGTTATCAAGAGACCCAGTACTTC	CATSDGGAGFIGGYQETQYF
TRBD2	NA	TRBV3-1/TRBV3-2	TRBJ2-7	TGTGCCAGCAGCCAAGTTTTCGGGAGGGCCGAGCAGTACTTC	CASSQVFGRAEQYF
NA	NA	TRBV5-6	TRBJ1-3	TGTGCCAGCAGCTTCCTCGCCGGGGGGTCTGGAAACACCATATATTTT	CASSFLAGGSGNTIYF
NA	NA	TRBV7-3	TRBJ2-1	TGTGCCAACGCGCTTGGGGGGAATGGTGTAAATGAGCAGTTCTTC	CANALGGNGVNEQFF
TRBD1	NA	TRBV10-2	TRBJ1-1	TGCGCCAGCAACCCTCGGACAGGGGGCGCGGGTGAAGCTTTCTTT	CASNPRTGGAGEAFF
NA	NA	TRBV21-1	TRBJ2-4	TGTGCCAGCAGCAATTACAGGGGGCTGGCCAAAAACATTCAGTACTTC	CASSNYRGLAKNIQYF
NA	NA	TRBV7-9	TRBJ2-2	TGTGCCAGCAGCTTAGGCGGGGTCAACACCGGGGAGCTGTTTTTT	CASSLGGVNTGELFF
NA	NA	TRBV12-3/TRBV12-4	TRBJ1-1	TGTGCCAGCAGCCGGACTGAAGCTTTCTTT	CASSRTEAFF
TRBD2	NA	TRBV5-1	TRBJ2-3	TGCGCCAGCAGCCCGGAAGGACTAGCCTGGGATACGCAGTATTTT	CASSPEGLAWDTQYF
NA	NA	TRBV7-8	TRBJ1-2	TGTGCCAGCAGCTCGAGACAGAGAAACAACCTCTATGGCTACACCTTC	CASSSRQRNNLYGYTF
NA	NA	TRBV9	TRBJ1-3	TGTGCCAGCAGCGTAGACGGTAGCTCTGGAAACACCATATATTTT	CASSVDGSSGNTIYF
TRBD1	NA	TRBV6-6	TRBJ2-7	TGTGCCAGCAGTTCCCAACAGGGGCCCTACGAGCAGTACTTC	CASSSQQGPYEQYF
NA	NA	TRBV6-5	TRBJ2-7	TGTGCCAGCAGTTCCCCGGCAGGGTCCTACGAGCAGTACTTC	CASSSPAGSYEQYF
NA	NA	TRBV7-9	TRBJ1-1	TGTGCCAGCAGCCCTACAGGGAGCACTGAAGCTTTCTTT	CASSPTGSTEAFF
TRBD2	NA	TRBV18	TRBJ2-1	TGTGCCAGCTCGCCCAGAGGGCTAGCGGGAGTTGAGCAGTTCTTC	CASSPRGLAGVEQFF
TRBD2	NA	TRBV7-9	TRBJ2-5	TGTGCCAGCAGCTTCTTTAGCGGGAGTGGGGAGACCCAGTACTTC	CASSFFSGSGETQYF
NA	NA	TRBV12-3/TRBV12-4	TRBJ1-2	TGTGCCATCTCGCGGGACAACTATGGCTACACCTTC	CAISRDNYGYTF
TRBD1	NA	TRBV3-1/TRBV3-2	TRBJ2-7	TGTGCCAGCAGACGGGGCTCGGACAGGGGGTATACCTACGAGCAGTACTTC	CASRRGSDRGYTYEQYF
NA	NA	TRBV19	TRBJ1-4	TGTGCCAGCTCGCGGGGGGTCCCCCGAGGGGTGAATGAAAAACTGTTTTTT	CASSRGVPRGVNEKLFF
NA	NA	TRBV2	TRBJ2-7	TGTGCCAGCAGTGAACAGGGTTCAGCCTACGAGCAGTACTTC	CASSEQGSAYEQYF
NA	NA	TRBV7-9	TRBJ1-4	TGTGCCAGCAGCTTAGCGCGGTGGCAGACTAATGAAAAACTGTTTTTT	CASSLARWQTNEKLFF
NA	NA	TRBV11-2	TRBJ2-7	TGTGCCAGCAGCTGGACCCAACAGGGTTACGAGCAGTACTTC	CASSWTQQGYEQYF
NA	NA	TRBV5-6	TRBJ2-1	TGTGCCAGCAGCAGAACAGGGAGCAGCTCCTACAATGAGCAGTTCTTC	CASSRTGSSSYNEQFF
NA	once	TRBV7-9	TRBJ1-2	TGTGCCAGCAGCCCAGGGTGGGAGGGCTATGGCTACACCTTC	CASSPGWEGYGYTF
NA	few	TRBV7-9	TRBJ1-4	TGTGCCAGCAGCCACAGACAAACTGCAACTAATGAAAAACTGTTTTTT	CASSHRQTATNEKLFF
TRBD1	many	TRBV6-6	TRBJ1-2	TGTGCCAGCAGCCCCGACAGGGGGTGCACCTTC	CASSPDRGCTF
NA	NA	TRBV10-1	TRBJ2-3	TGCGCCAGCAGTGATAACGGAGGGAATACGCAGTATTTT	CASSDNGGNTQYF
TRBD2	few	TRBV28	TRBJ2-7	TGTGCCAGCACCCCCGGGACTAGCGGTCACGAGCAGTACTTC	CASTPGTSGHEQYF
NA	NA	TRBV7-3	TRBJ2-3	TGTGCCAGCAGCACCCGGAGTGGTACGCAGTATTTT	CASSTRSGTQYF
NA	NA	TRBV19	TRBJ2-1	TGTGCCAGTAGTATATCCTCCGGGGCGGGGCATGAGCAGTTCTTC	CASSISSGAGHEQFF
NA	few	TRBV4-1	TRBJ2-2	TGCGCCAGCAGCCAGGCCGACAGTACGAACACCGGGGAGCTGTTTTTT	CASSQADSTNTGELFF
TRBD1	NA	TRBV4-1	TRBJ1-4	TGCGCCAGCAGCCGCGAACCAACCCGACAGGGACCAACTAATGAAAAACTGTTTTTT	CASSREPTRQGPTNEKLFF
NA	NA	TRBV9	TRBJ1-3	TGTGCCAGCAGCGTAGCAGGGGAGCCTGGAAACACCATATATTTT	CASSVAGEPGNTIYF